This T cell receptor (beta chain) derives from a study of blood T cell repertoires in COVID-19 (dated by TCRdb to 2018 to 2020). About the full investigation: The collaborator samples originated in the United States, Italy and Spain and spanned the acute and convalescent phases of COVID-19. The prospective study material was composed of cDNA or gDNA derived from T cells, B-cell-depleted T cells, or PBMCs. Deeply sampled blood TCRbeta repertoires from subjects exposed to, actively infected with, or recovered from COVID-19 were included in the dataset. A freely available public database, intended as a resource for researchers studying the immune response to SARS-CoV-2, is where the repertoires were released. Samples came from the ongoing ImmuneRACE study (first 160 participants) plus 1,254 subjects from 6 global collaborators. The sample metadata nearly always contained a de-identified subject ID, COVID-19 status, age in years and sex. HLA class I and class II types, where available, came from metadata supplied by the sample provider rather than from assay-based typing. Summary of the overall study and its limitations: Clinical and demographic metadata were provided uncurated, with the amount varying by source and participant.

TCRbeta CDR3 regions were amplified from genomic DNA using the immunoSEQ Assay, a bias-controlled multiplex PCR. The paper's processing steps were these. Nucleated cell counts per sample were estimated from amplification of reference gene primers within the assay. Sequence reads were collapsed and filtered to measure the absolute abundance of every unique TCRbeta CDR3 rearrangement. For each sample, productive Simpson clonality was calculated as the square root of Simpson's diversity index over productive rearrangements. The source is immuneACCESS, and TCRdb retained only in-frame sequences with V and J called. Part of the clones is not carried over; for the studies checked, unresolved V genes explain less than half of this, and the remainder is unexplained. That table supplies the V and J calls and clone size; D and trimming were determined from the DNA. Across this sample there are around 140,000 clones, with less than 80% seen only once. Jointly, the top ten make up over 4% of the sample.

Concerning this clone itself: There is no known antigen for this receptor. No qualities accompany the bases; no much larger clone lies one base away.

Whole blood was collected in K2EDTA tubes by collaborating institutions according to the institutions' own protocols. For TCRbeta analysis, collaborators shipped samples in one of three forms: frozen whole blood, isolated PBMCs, or DNA extracted from either of those sample types. Cut back by 0 bases and 1 base, the V and J ends lie 8 bases apart. CDR1 SGHRS and CDR2 YFSETQ were looked up in the germline V gene. The CDR3, cysteine through phenylalanine, is 15 amino acids long. CDR3 DNA is the only sequence kept; it has 45 bases, read in frame from the first base. The sequenced material came from peripheral blood. This chain is built from TRBV5-1 and TRBJ1-5, with a tentative D gene TRBD1 over 5 matching bases. The origin of this receptor is an elderly woman with active or convalescent COVID-19. The DNA sequence reads TGCGCCAGCAGCTTGGCCGGGGGGAGCAATCAGCCCCAGCATTTT. It specifies CASSLAGGSNQPQHF.